The 19 T cell receptor beta chains given below trace back to one sample, sequenced in a study of blood T cell repertoires in COVID-19 (dated by TCRdb to 2020 to 2022). Library method: the immunoSEQ multiplex PCR assay. The table was pulled from immuneACCESS by TCRdb, which kept in-frame rearrangements only. Such tables lose some clones; where checked, under half of the loss comes from unresolved V genes, and the rest has no known cause. For this sample there are 250,000 to 350,000 clones; more than 80% appear just once. The ten largest clones represent roughly 6.3% of the sample. Sequenced sample: peripheral blood. The source is a woman between 45 and 65 years old with COVID-19, enrolled during active disease.

The J gene is TRBJ1-5, the V gene TRBV15, with D possibly being TRBD1 (6 bases). Trimming stripped 3 bases from V and 2 bases from J, with 14 bases between. The germline V gene encodes CDR1 LNHNV and CDR2 YYDKDF (reference sequence). This CDR3 comprises 16 residues. CDR3 DNA sequence: TGTGCCACCAGCAGCGGCAGGGGCTCTGGCAATCAGCCCCAGCATTTT. Residues: CATSSGRGSGNQPQHF.

The chain links TRBV4-2 to TRBJ2-5; D is possibly TRBD2 (6 bases). Germline V gene sequence: CDR1 LGHNA, CDR2 YNFKEQ. V lost 4 bases and J lost 5, with 20 bases in between. The CDR3 runs 16 residues. The chain's CDR3 is CASSLTGTPGLETQYF. The DNA for the CDR3 is TGTGCCAGCAGCCTTACCGGGACTCCGGGATTGGAGACCCAGTACTTC.

V is TRBV6-1 and J is TRBJ2-3; D not resolved. Germline V CDR1 and CDR2: MNHNS, SASEGT. V gave up 0 bases and J gave up 6 bases, with 10 bases separating them. The CDR3 loop spans 14 amino acids. The CDR3 DNA reads TGTGCCAGCAGTGAAGCCGTGAACTGGGATACGCAGTATTTT. Its translation: CASSEAVNWDTQYF.

The table lists this clone with a count of one. This chain links TRBV12-2 with TRBJ2-1; no check of the table's D call, TRBD2, against the DNA was made. TRBV12-2 constitutes a pseudogene. The CDR3 length is 16 residues. DNA of the CDR3: TGTGCAAGTCGCTTAGAGTCTAGCGGGAGTTGTAGTGAGCAGTTCTTC. Protein sequence: CASRLESSGSCSEQFF.

The rearrangement joins TRBV4-2 to TRBJ2-7; 9 bases map to TRBD2. The CDR3 runs 16 residues. CDR1 is LGHNA, CDR2 YNFKEQ, per germline. With V trimmed by 0 bases and J by 5 bases, 8 bases remained unmatched. CDR3 residues: CASSQDLAGGSDEQYF. The CDR3 nucleotides read TGTGCCAGCAGCCAAGATTTGGCGGGAGGGTCCGACGAGCAGTACTTC.

The sample holds a few counts of this clone. This rearrangement joins TRBV5-4 to TRBJ2-2; TRBD2 agrees at 12 bases. Trimming removed 5 bases from V and 2 bases from J; junction bases left unmatched: 4. This CDR3 has 16 residues. The germline gives CDR1 SGHNT, CDR2 YYREEE (reference sequence). The CDR3 is CASRHGLAGNTGELFF. CDR3 in DNA: TGTGCCAGCAGGCACGGACTAGCGGGAAACACCGGGGAGCTGTTTTTT.

The chain combines TRBV7-6 with TRBJ2-7, with 13 bases fitting TRBD2. Germline values: CDR1 SGHVS, CDR2 FNYEAQ. Trimming removed 6 bases from V and 4 bases from J; junction bases left unmatched: 9. The length of the CDR3 is 16 residues. The CDR3 spells CASSLGLAGNVYEQYF. The DNA of the CDR3 is TGTGCCAGCAGTTTGGGACTAGCGGGAAATGTGTACGAGCAGTACTTC.

This chain uses TRBV7-9 with TRBJ2-7, with 7 positions matching TRBD1. The CDR3 has 15 residues. CDR1 and CDR2 from the germline V gene are SEHNR and FQNEAQ (reference sequence). V lost 5 bases, J lost 7 bases, and 14 bases stayed unmatched. This CDR3 is CASSLTGSAVVEQYF. The CDR3 coding sequence is TGTGCCAGCAGCCTGACAGGGTCAGCAGTTGTGGAGCAGTACTTC.

This chain uses TRBV7-9 with TRBJ2-5, with 8 bases fitting TRBD2. After removal of 2 bases from V and 3 bases from J, the junction contained 2 bases not matched to a gene. This CDR3 contains 14 residues. Germline-derived CDR1 and CDR2 are SEHNR and FQNEAQ (reference sequence). CDR3 in amino acids: CASSLFGGEETQYF. Here the CDR3 DNA reads TGTGCCAGCAGCTTATTCGGGGGGGAAGAGACCCAGTACTTC.

This clone has just a few counts. The gene calls are TRBV5-5 and TRBJ1-1, with a weak D call TRBD1 (6 bases). CDR1 and CDR2 (germline): SGHKS, YYEKEE (reference sequence). Trimming stripped 3 bases from V and 3 bases from J, with 15 bases between. CDR3 length equals 15 residues. The CDR3 loop is CASSSTGYEDTEAFF. CDR3 DNA: TGTGCCAGCAGCTCTACAGGGTATGAGGACACTGAAGCTTTCTTT.

V and J are TRBV27 and TRBJ1-1; D remains unclear. Germline assignment: CDR1 MNHEY and CDR2 SMNVEV (reference sequence). The CDR3 extends over 13 amino acids. Trimming shortened V by 2 bases and J by 3 bases, and 7 bases separated the two germline ends. In nucleotides, the CDR3 is TGTGCCAGCAGTTTAAGTCGGTACACTGAAGCTTTCTTT. Translated: CASSLSRYTEAFF.

Worth noting for this clone: Compared with germline, one end of the junction differs, possibly owing to a read error. V and J are TRBV5-6 and TRBJ1-2, with TRBD1 matching over 9 bases. This CDR3 comprises 12 residues. Germline CDR1 is SGHDT and CDR2 is YYEEEE. CDR3 sequence (DNA): TGTGCCAGCAGCTTCCGGGACAGGGAAATGTTCTTC. It encodes CASSFRDREMFF.

CDR3: CSASNETTNEKLFF. The DNA for the CDR3 is TGCAGTGCTAGTAACGAGACAACTAATGAAAAACTGTTTTTT. The chain employs TRBV20-1 and TRBJ1-4; D not resolved. Trimming shortened V by 3 bases and J by 0 bases, and 8 bases separated the two germline ends. The germline V gene has CDR1 DFQATT and CDR2 SNEGSKA (reference sequence). The CDR3 covers 14 residues.

The V and J genes are TRBV9 and TRBJ2-2; D might be TRBD2 (6 bases). The CDR3 consists of 17 residues. The V gene lost 3 bases and the J gene lost 3 bases, with 18 bases spanning the gap. CDR1 is SGDLS and CDR2 is YYNGEE in the germline V gene. The chain's CDR3 is CASSARRVHRDTGELFF. The CDR3 DNA sequence: TGTGCCAGCAGCGCCCGGAGGGTTCACAGAGACACCGGGGAGCTGTTTTTT.

V gene TRBV6-5 combines with J gene TRBJ2-5, with D possibly TRBD1 on 5 matching bases. The CDR3 sequence is 15 residues long. Germline V lookup: CDR1 MNHEY, CDR2 SVGAGI. V lost 7 bases to trimming and J lost 5 bases, with 20 bases between them. The CDR3, as DNA: TGTGCCAGCACCAGAGGAGCTTCCAGGGTGGAGACCCAGTACTTC. Encoded protein: CASTRGASRVETQYF.

The genes are TRBV28 and TRBJ1-1, with 12 bases fitting TRBD1. J gave up 5 bases and V 3 bases, and 7 bases lay outside the gene matches. The CDR3 totals 16 residues. Germline V gene data show CDR1 as MDHEN and CDR2 as SYDVKM. The CDR3, as DNA: TGTGCCAGCAGTTTTGTGGGACAGGGGGCTGGAACTGAAGCTTTCTTT. Residues: CASSFVGQGAGTEAFF.

This chain uses TRBV5-4 with TRBJ2-7; 7 nucleotides agree with TRBD2. This CDR3 has 15 amino acids. V was pared by 4 bases and J by 2 bases, with 9 bases of the junction left unmatched. Germline V gives CDR1 SGHNT, CDR2 YYREEE (reference sequence). Here the CDR3 DNA reads TGTGCCAGCAGCACCGAATTGCGGGAGACCTACGAGCAGTACTTC. The encoded protein is CASSTELRETYEQYF.

The gene calls are TRBV3-1 (or the pseudogene TRBV3-2) and TRBJ2-2; 13 bases are shared with TRBD2. This CDR3 contains 18 residues. CDR1 and CDR2 (germline): LGHDT, YNNKEL (reference sequence). J lost 7 bases, V lost 2 bases, and 10 bases had no gene match. CDR3 bases: TGTGCCAGCAGCCAATCCCGGGGACTAGCGGGGACCGGCGGGGAGCTGTTTTTT. Protein: CASSQSRGLAGTGGELFF.

V usage is TRBV28 and J usage is TRBJ2-7, with D maybe TRBD2 (7 bases). Germline CDR1 reads MDHEN; CDR2 reads SYDVKM. Trimming shortened V by 4 bases and J by 1 base, and 14 bases separated the two germline ends. The CDR3 loop spans 15 amino acids. The CDR3 DNA sequence: TGTGCCAGCAGTTCTCGGGGGGCGCCTTCCTACGAGCAGTACTTC. Its protein is CASSSRGAPSYEQYF.